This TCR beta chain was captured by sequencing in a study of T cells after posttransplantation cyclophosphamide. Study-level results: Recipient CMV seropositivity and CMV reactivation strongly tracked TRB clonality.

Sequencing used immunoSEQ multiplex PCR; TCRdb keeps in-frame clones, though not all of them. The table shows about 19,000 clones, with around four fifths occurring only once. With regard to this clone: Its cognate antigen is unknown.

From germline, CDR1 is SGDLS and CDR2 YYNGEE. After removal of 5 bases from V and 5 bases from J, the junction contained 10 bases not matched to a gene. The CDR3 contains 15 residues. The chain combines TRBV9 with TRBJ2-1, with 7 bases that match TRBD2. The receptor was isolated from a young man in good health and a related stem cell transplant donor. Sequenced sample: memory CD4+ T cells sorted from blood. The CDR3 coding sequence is TGTGCCAGCAGGGCGGGAGCGGGCCCTGACAATGAGCAGTTCTTC. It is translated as CASRAGAGPDNEQFF.